This T cell receptor (beta chain) is drawn from a study of OX40 agonist ivuxolimab in advanced cancers. Study at large: Hepatocellular carcinoma, melanoma, renal cell or head and neck cancer affected the dose-escalation patients.

Germline-derived CDR1 and CDR2 are LNHDA and SQIVND (reference sequence). J was trimmed by 1 base and V by 5 bases; bases with no gene match: 9. This CDR3 is built from 18 residues. To note about this clone: Its antigen is undetermined.

Method: immunoSEQ multiplex PCR; TCRdb's copy keeps in-frame clones and lacks some. This table holds roughly 80,000 clones, roughly 83% found once. Overall study results and limits: In the 0.1 to 3.0 mg/kg range, CD4+ and CD8+ blood T cells had expanded clonally by week 6. There were, on average, more expanded clones in CD8+ T cells than in CD4+.

Patients had blood sampled at baseline and again on cycle 4 day 1 and cycle 7 day 1. This TCR was sampled from an adult with an advanced solid tumor such as melanoma, head and neck, liver or kidney cancer. The chain uses TRBV19 and TRBJ2-6; 9 positions match TRBD1. Here the sequenced sample was CD4+ or CD8+ T cells sorted from blood, taken in a trial of the OX40 agonist ivuxolimab. The CDR3 here is CASSLQGARLSGANVLTF. CDR3 nucleotide sequence: TGTGCCAGTAGTCTACAGGGGGCGCGTCTGTCTGGGGCCAACGTCCTGACTTTC. The variable domain in full, with the rest retrieved from reference TRBV19 and TRBJ2-6, is DGGITQSPKYLFRKEGQNVTLSCEQNLNHDAMYWYRQDPGQGLRLIYYSQIVNDFQKGDIAEGYSVSREKKESFPLTVTSAQKNPTAFYLCASSLQGARLSGANVLTFGAGSRLTVL.